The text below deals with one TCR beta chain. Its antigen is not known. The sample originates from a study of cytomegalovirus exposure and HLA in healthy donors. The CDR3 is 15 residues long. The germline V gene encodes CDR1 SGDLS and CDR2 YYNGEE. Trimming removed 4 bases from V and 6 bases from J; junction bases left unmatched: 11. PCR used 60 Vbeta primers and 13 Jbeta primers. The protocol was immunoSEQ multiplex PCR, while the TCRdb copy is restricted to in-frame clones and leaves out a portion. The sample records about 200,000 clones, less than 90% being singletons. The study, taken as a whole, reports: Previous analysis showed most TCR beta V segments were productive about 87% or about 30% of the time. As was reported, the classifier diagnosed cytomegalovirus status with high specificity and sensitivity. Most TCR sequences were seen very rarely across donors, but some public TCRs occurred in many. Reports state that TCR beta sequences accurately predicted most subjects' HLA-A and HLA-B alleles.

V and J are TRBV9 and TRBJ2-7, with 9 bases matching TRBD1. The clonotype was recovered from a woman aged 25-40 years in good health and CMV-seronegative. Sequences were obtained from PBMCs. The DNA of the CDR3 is TGTGCCAGCAGCCTTGTCGGGACAGGGTCTTCCGAGCAGTACTTC. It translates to CASSLVGTGSSEQYF.